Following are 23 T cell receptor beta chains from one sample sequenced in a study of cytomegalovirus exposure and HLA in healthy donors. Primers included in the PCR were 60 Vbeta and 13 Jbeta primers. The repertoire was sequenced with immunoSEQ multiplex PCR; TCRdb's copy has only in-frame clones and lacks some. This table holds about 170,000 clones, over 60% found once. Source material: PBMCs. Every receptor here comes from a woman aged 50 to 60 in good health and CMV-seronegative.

The CDR3, as DNA: TGTGCCAGCAGTCAAGAGACTATAAACAATGAGCAGTTCTTC. It encodes CASSQETINNEQFF. V usage is TRBV7-3 and J usage is TRBJ2-1; D might be TRBD2 (5 bases). The CDR3 totals 14 residues. Germline assignment: CDR1 SGHTA and CDR2 FQGTGA. Trimming cost V 6 bases and J 5 bases, with 14 bases left between them. Full variable domain (missing parts from reference TRBV7-3 and TRBJ2-1): GAGVSQTPSNKVTEKGKYVELRCDPISGHTALYWYRQSLGQGPEFLIYFQGTGAADDSGLPNDRFFAVRPEGSVSTLKIQRTERGDSAVYLCASSQETINNEQFFGPGTRLTVL.

This chain's CDR3 is CASSPIQGARNSPLHF. The CDR3, as DNA: TGTGCCAGTAGTCCAATACAGGGGGCGAGGAATTCACCCCTCCACTTT. The chain joins TRBV19 to TRBJ1-6; 9 positions agree with TRBD1. This CDR3 has 16 residues. With 5 bases clipped from V and 7 bases from J, the junction kept 9 bases outside the gene matches. Germline CDR1 is LNHDA and CDR2 is SQIVND (reference sequence). Drawing the rest from reference TRBV19 and TRBJ1-6, the complete variable domain is DGGITQSPKYLFRKEGQNVTLSCEQNLNHDAMYWYRQDPGQGLRLIYYSQIVNDFQKGDIAEGYSVSREKKESFPLTVTSAQKNPTAFYLCASSPIQGARNSPLHFGNGTRLTVT.

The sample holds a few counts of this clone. CDR3 region: CASSHNGLLNTGELFF. The CDR3 DNA sequence: TGTGCCAGCAGCCATAATGGGCTGTTAAACACCGGGGAGCTGTTTTTT. The chain is built from TRBV5-4 and TRBJ2-2, with D unresolved. Germline lookup yields CDR1 SGHNT and CDR2 YYREEE (reference sequence). CDR3 length: 16 residues. With 4 bases removed from V and 2 bases from J, the gap between germline ends came to 15 bases.

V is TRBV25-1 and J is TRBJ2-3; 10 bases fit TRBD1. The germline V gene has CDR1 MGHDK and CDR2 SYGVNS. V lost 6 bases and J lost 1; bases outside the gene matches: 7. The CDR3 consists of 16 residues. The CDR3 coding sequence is TGTGCCAGCAGACCGGACAGGGGGTATGGCACAGATACGCAGTATTTT. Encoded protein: CASRPDRGYGTDTQYF.

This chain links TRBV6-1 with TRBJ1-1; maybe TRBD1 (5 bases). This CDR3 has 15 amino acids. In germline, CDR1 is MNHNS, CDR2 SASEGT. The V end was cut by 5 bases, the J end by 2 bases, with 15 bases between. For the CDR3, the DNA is TGTGCCAGCAGTATATCCCGACAGTTCAACACTGAAGCTTTCTTT. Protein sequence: CASSISRQFNTEAFF.

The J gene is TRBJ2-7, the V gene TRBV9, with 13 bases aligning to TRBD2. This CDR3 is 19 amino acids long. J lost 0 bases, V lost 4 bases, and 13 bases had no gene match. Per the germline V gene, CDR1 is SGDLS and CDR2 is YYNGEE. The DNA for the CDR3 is TGTGCCAGCAGCCCTCGGACTAGCGGGAGTCACGGGAGCTCCTACGAGCAGTACTTC. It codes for CASSPRTSGSHGSSYEQYF.

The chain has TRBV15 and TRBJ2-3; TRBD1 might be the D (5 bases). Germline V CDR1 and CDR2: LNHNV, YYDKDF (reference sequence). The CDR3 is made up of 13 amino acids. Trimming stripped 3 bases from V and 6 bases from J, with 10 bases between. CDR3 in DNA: TGTGCCACCAGCAGTAGGACATCCGATACGCAGTATTTT. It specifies CATSSRTSDTQYF.

Written as DNA, the CDR3 is TGTGCCAGCTCACCTTCTAGCGGGAGTAGCACAGATACGCAGTATTTT. It is translated as CASSPSSGSSTDTQYF. The chain is built from TRBV18 and TRBJ2-3; 10 bases align to TRBD2. Germline V gene sequence: CDR1 KGHSH, CDR2 LQKENI. V gave up 3 bases and J gave up 0 bases; unmatched junction bases: 3. This CDR3 has 16 residues.

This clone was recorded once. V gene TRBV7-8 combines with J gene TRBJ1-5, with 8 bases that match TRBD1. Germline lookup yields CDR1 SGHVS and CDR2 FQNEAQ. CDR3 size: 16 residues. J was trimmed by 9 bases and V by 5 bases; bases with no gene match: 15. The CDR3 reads CASSPSDRAVRRPQHF. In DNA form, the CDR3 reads TGTGCCAGCAGCCCGTCGGACAGGGCTGTGCGTCGGCCCCAGCATTTT. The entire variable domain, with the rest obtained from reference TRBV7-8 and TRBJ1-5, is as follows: GAGVSQSPRYKVAKRGQDVALRCDPISGHVSLFWYQQALGQGPEFLTYFQNEAQLDKSGLPSDRFFAERPEGSVSTLKIQRTQQEDSAVYLCASSPSDRAVRRPQHFGDGTRLSIL.

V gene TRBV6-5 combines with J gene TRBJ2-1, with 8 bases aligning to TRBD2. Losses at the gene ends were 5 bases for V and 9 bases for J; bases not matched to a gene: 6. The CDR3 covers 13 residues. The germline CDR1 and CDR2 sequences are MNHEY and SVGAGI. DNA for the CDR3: TGTGCCAGCAGTAGCGGGAGTCACCGTGAGCAGTTCTTC. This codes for CASSSGSHREQFF.

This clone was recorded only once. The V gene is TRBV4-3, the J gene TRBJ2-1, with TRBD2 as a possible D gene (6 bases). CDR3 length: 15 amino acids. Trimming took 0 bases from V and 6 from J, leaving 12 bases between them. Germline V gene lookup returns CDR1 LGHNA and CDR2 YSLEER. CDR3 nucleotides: TGCGCCAGCAGCCAAGATTTCAAGGGAGGCAATGAGCAGTTCTTC. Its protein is CASSQDFKGGNEQFF.

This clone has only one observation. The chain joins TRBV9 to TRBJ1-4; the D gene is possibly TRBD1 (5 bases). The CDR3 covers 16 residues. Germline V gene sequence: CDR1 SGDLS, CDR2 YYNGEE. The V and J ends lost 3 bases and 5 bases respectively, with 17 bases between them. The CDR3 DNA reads TGTGCCAGCAGCGCGGGTGGGGGACTGATCAATGAAAAACTGTTTTTT. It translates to CASSAGGGLINEKLFF.

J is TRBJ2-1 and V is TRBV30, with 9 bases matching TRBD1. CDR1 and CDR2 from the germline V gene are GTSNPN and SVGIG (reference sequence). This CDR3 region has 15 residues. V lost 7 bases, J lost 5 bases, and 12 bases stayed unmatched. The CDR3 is CASTTGTGRDNEQFF. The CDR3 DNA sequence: TGTGCCTCAACTACCGGGACAGGGAGAGACAATGAGCAGTTCTTC.

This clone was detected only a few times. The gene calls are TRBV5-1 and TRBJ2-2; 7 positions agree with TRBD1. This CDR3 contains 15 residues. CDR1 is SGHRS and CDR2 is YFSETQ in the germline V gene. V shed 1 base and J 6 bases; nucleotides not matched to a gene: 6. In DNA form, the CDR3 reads TGCGCCAGCAGCTTGCTTCGGACAGGCTCCGGGGAGCTGTTTTTT. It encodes CASSLLRTGSGELFF.

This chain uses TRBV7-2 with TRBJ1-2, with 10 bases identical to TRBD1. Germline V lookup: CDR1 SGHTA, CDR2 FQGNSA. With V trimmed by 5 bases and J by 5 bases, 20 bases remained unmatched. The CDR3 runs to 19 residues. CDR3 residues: CASSPPPWDRGSETYGYTF. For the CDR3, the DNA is TGTGCCAGCAGCCCACCCCCCTGGGACAGGGGATCTGAAACTTATGGCTACACCTTC.

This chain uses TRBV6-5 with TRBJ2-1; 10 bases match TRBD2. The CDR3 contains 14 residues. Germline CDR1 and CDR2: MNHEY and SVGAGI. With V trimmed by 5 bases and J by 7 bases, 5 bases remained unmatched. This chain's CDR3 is CASSEREGGNEQFF. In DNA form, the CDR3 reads TGTGCCAGCAGTGAGCGGGAGGGTGGGAATGAGCAGTTCTTC.

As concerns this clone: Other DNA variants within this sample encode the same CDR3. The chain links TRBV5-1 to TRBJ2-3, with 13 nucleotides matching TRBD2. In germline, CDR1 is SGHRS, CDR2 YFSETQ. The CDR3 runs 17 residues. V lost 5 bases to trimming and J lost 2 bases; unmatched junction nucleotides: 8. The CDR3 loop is CASSGLAGEEDTDTQYF. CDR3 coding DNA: TGCGCCAGCAGTGGACTAGCGGGAGAAGAGGACACAGATACGCAGTATTTT.

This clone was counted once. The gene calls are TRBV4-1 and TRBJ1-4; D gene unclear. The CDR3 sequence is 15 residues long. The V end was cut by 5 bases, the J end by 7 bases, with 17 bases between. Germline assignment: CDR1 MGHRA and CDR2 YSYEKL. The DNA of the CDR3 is TGCGCCAGCAGCGTACAACGCGGCGGTGGTGAAAAACTGTTTTTT. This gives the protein CASSVQRGGGEKLFF.

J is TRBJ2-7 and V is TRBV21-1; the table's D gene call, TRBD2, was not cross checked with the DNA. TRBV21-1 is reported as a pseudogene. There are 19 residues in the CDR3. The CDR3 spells CASSKRVLTSGPSSYEQYF. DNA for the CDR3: TGTGCCAGCAGCAAACGGGTTCTAACTAGCGGTCCTAGCTCCTACGAGCAGTACTTC.

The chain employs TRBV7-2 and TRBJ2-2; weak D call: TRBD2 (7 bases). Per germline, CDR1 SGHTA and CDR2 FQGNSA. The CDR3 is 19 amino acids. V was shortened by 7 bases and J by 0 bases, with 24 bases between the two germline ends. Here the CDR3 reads CASNFRLGGRFANTGELFF. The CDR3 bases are TGTGCCAGCAACTTCCGTCTCGGGGGGCGCTTCGCGAACACCGGGGAGCTGTTTTTT.

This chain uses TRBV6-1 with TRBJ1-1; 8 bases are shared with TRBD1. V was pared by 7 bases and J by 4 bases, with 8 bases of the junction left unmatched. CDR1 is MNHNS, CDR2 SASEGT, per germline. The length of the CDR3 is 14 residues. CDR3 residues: CASTPTGEGTEAFF. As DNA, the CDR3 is TGTGCCAGCACCCCGACAGGGGAGGGCACTGAAGCTTTCTTT.

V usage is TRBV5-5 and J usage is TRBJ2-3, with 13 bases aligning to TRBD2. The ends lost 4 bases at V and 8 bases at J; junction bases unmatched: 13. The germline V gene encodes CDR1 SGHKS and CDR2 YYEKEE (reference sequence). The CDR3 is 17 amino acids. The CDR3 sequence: CASSRGLAGQNEVTQYF. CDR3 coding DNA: TGTGCCAGCAGCAGGGGACTAGCGGGGCAGAATGAGGTTACGCAGTATTTT.

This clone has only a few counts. This chain's CDR3 is CASSGPGGEETQYF. For the CDR3, the DNA is TGCGCCAGCAGCGGTCCGGGCGGGGAAGAGACCCAGTACTTC. The chain couples TRBV5-1 to TRBJ2-5; D is possibly TRBD2 (6 bases). The CDR3 runs 14 residues. Trimming took off 4 bases at V and 3 bases at J, with 13 bases between the two ends. In germline, CDR1 is SGHRS, CDR2 YFSETQ.